These T cell receptor beta chains were read from a single sample in a study of blood T cell repertoires in COVID-19. Only in-frame clones appear in the TCRdb table, and some are missing; sequencing was by immunoSEQ multiplex PCR. The sample shows 60,000 or so clones, around four fifths of them seen only once. The sample comprised peripheral blood. The receptor source for this set is a man between 60 and 70 years old with acute or convalescent COVID-19. CDR3s include the opening cysteine and the closing phenylalanine or tryptophan. A D gene is named only where the DNA matches it firmly. Not every row has a clone size; where given, it reads once, few, many or a size class.

d_call,clone_size,v_call,j_call,cdr3_nt,cdr3_aa
-,-,TRBV12-5,TRBJ2-5,TGTGCTAGTGGTCTAGGCCTGCTGGGAGAGACCCAGTACTTC,CASGLGLLGETQYF
TRBD1,-,TRBV12-5,TRBJ1-2,TGTGCTAGTGGTTTGGTAGGGGGACAGGGAATAGGTATATATGGCTACACCTTC,CASGLVGGQGIGIYGYTF
-,-,TRBV11-2,TRBJ2-7,TGTGCCAGCAGCTCCAAGCTCGAGCAGTACTTC,CASSSKLEQYF
TRBD1,once,TRBV9,TRBJ2-3,TGTGCCAGCAGCGTTGGGGGACAGGGAGGGACAGATACGCAGTATTTT,CASSVGGQGGTDTQYF
-,once,TRBV7-6,TRBJ2-5,TGTGCCAGCAGCTTAGAAGCCAGGCTATGGGAGACCCAGTACTTC,CASSLEARLWETQYF
-,-,TRBV7-2,TRBJ1-2,TGTGCCAGCAGCTTATGGCAGGAAAATGGCTACACCTTC,CASSLWQENGYTF
TRBD2,-,TRBV7-2,TRBJ2-1,TGTGCCAGCAGCGTCCGGGGGGGACAAAATGAGCAGTTCTTC,CASSVRGGQNEQFF
TRBD2,-,TRBV2,TRBJ2-1,TGTGCCAGCAGGACGGGGGGGTCCTACAATGAGCAGTTCTTC,CASRTGGSYNEQFF
TRBD2,-,TRBV6-1,TRBJ2-5,TGTGCCAGCAGTGAAGCGCTGTCTAGCGGAGGCCGCCAAGAGACCCAGTACTTC,CASSEALSSGGRQETQYF
-,-,TRBV12-3/TRBV12-4,TRBJ2-1,TGTGCCAGCAGTCGAGGGCCGAACAATGAGCAGTTCTTC,CASSRGPNNEQFF
TRBD1,-,TRBV9,TRBJ1-1,TGTGCCAGCAGCACCGGGGACAGGGGCACTGAAGCTTTCTTT,CASSTGDRGTEAFF
-,-,TRBV4-2,TRBJ2-6,TGTGCCAGCAGCCAGAAGGGGCTCTCTGGGGCCAACGTCCTGACTTTC,CASSQKGLSGANVLTF
-,-,TRBV5-6,TRBJ2-2,TGTGCCAGCAGCCCGACGCGGCCCTACACCGGGGAGCTGTTTTTT,CASSPTRPYTGELFF
-,few,TRBV6-5,TRBJ1-1,TGTGCCAGCAGTTACTCGCTAGGGAACACTGAAGCTTTCTTT,CASSYSLGNTEAFF
TRBD1,-,TRBV29-1,TRBJ2-1,TGCAGCGTTTTCGGGACAGGCAATGAGCAGTTCTTC,CSVFGTGNEQFF
-,-,TRBV9,TRBJ1-1,TGTGCCAGCAGCGTAGTATCTCAGGGCAAGGCTTTCTTT,CASSVVSQGKAFF
-,-,TRBV7-9,TRBJ1-1,TGTGCCAGCAGCTTCCCCCTGGAGAATACGTGGGCTTTCTTT,CASSFPLENTWAFF
-,-,TRBV5-4,TRBJ1-4,TGTGCCAGCAGCTTGGGAACAGGAGGGAATGAAAAACTGTTTTTT,CASSLGTGGNEKLFF
TRBD2,-,TRBV15,TRBJ2-3,TGTGCCACCAGCCCCACTAGCGGGGGGGCAGATACGCAGTATTTT,CATSPTSGGADTQYF
TRBD1,few,TRBV12-5,TRBJ2-7,TGTGCTAGTGGTCTACCGGGACAGGTAATCTTC,CASGLPGQVIF
-,once,TRBV7-2,TRBJ1-5,TGTGCCAGCAGCTTAGAAGGGAGGGAGGATCAGCCCCAGCATTTT,CASSLEGREDQPQHF
-,-,TRBV9,TRBJ1-1,TGTGCCAGCAGCGTAGCGGGGTGGGGGAACACTGAAGCTTTCTTT,CASSVAGWGNTEAFF
TRBD1,-,TRBV12-3/TRBV12-4,TRBJ1-4,TGTGCCAGCAGCCGAGGGACAGAACTGTTTTTT,CASSRGTELFF
TRBD1,few,TRBV5-1,TRBJ1-5,TGCGCCAGCAGCTTGGTCAGGGGGCCAAGCAATCAGCCCCAGCATTTT,CASSLVRGPSNQPQHF
-,-,TRBV6-1,TRBJ1-4,TGTGCCAGCAGAGGGACTACTAATGAAAAACTGTTTTTT,CASRGTTNEKLFF
-,-,TRBV28,TRBJ2-5,TGTGCCAGCATCCCGGGACATAAAGGGGAGACCCAGTACTTC,CASIPGHKGETQYF
TRBD2,-,TRBV7-3,TRBJ2-2,TGTGCCAGCAGCTTAGGCACTAGCGGGATCGGGGAGCTGTTTTTT,CASSLGTSGIGELFF
TRBD2,-,TRBV7-9,TRBJ2-1,TGTGCCAGCAGCCCGCTGGGGCTAGCGGGGGGGAGCTCCTACAATGAGCAGTTCTTC,CASSPLGLAGGSSYNEQFF
-,-,TRBV5-5,TRBJ1-5,TGTGCCAGCAGCTTTTCGGGATATCAGCCCCAGCATTTT,CASSFSGYQPQHF
-,once,TRBV7-3,TRBJ2-3,TGTGCCAGCAGCTTAAGGGGGCCCGGTTTCGCAGATACGCAGTATTTT,CASSLRGPGFADTQYF
-,-,TRBV27,TRBJ2-7,TGTGCCAGCAGTTTCGACAGGTCCTACGAGCAGTACTTC,CASSFDRSYEQYF
TRBD1,-,TRBV7-8,TRBJ2-7,TGTGCCAGCCGAAGCTTAAGGGGGGATCCGGGACAGGAATTCTCCTACGAGCAGTACTTC,CASRSLRGDPGQEFSYEQYF
TRBD1,-,TRBV28,TRBJ1-2,TGTGCCAGCAGTCCTACCGGGACAGTTAACTATGGCTACACCTTC,CASSPTGTVNYGYTF
-,-,TRBV27,TRBJ1-4,TGTGCCAGCAGTTTAGTGCGAGGGGGGGACGAAAAACTGTTTTTT,CASSLVRGGDEKLFF
TRBD1,-,TRBV18,TRBJ1-4,TGTGCCAGCTCACCACAGGGACAGTCGGCTGAAAAACTGTTTTTT,CASSPQGQSAEKLFF
TRBD1,once,TRBV6-1,TRBJ2-7,TGTGCCAGCAGTGAATCGACAGGGGGATCCTACGAGCAGTACTTC,CASSESTGGSYEQYF
-,-,TRBV2,TRBJ1-5,TGTGCCAGCAGACGGGGGTTTAGTAGCAATCAGCCCCAGCATTTT,CASRRGFSSNQPQHF
-,-,TRBV28,TRBJ2-5,TGTGCCAGCAGAGGGGGAAAAGAGACCCAGTACTTC,CASRGGKETQYF
TRBD1,-,TRBV6-6,TRBJ1-6,TGTGCCAGCAGTGAGGACAGGTTGGGGCCCCTCCACTTT,CASSEDRLGPLHF
-,few,TRBV19,TRBJ1-4,TGTGCCAGTAGTAGCCAGGGTTGGGTTAATGAAAAACTGTTTTTT,CASSSQGWVNEKLFF
TRBD1,-,TRBV9,TRBJ2-7,TGTGCCAGCAGCGTCGGGACAGGGGCCTACGAGCAGTACTTC,CASSVGTGAYEQYF
TRBD1,-,TRBV24-1,TRBJ2-3,TGTGCCACCAGTGATTCCCTCCCTGGACAGGGCACAGATACGCAGTATTTT,CATSDSLPGQGTDTQYF
-,few,TRBV30,TRBJ1-2,TGTGCCTGGAGTGTTGGAGGGAGTGACGGCTACACCTTC,CAWSVGGSDGYTF
-,-,TRBV2,TRBJ1-5,TGTGCCAGCAGACGGCAGGGGATGAATCAGCCCCAGCATTTT,CASRRQGMNQPQHF
-,-,TRBV5-6,TRBJ2-5,TGTGCCAGCAGTTCACGGTCCGCGGAGGAGACCCAGTACTTC,CASSSRSAEETQYF
TRBD2,-,TRBV5-1,TRBJ2-7,TGCGCCAGCAGCCCGGAAGTGATAGCGGGGGTCCCATTCTCCTACGAGCAGTACTTC,CASSPEVIAGVPFSYEQYF
-,-,TRBV20-1,TRBJ1-1,TGCAGTGCTAGCAGGCAGCCTGAAGCTTTCTTT,CSASRQPEAFF
TRBD1,-,TRBV5-1,TRBJ2-4,TGCGCCAGCTCTATACAACCGGGACAGGGGAACATTCAGTACTTC,CASSIQPGQGNIQYF
-,-,TRBV7-3,TRBJ2-1,TGTGCCAGCAGCTTAGGGGCCCCTGTTGGCAATGAGCAGTTCTTC,CASSLGAPVGNEQFF
-,-,TRBV7-6,TRBJ1-2,TGTGCCAGCGGCCGGGGAGATGGCTACACCTTC,CASGRGDGYTF
-,many,TRBV6-5,TRBJ1-2,TGTGCCAGCATGGCGGGGACGTCGGGTTATGGCTACACCTTC,CASMAGTSGYGYTF
TRBD2,-,TRBV7-2,TRBJ2-7,TGTGCCAGCAGCTCTGTTGCGGGGGGCTACGAGCAGTACTTC,CASSSVAGGYEQYF
-,-,TRBV2,TRBJ1-2,TGTGCCAGCAGTGAACAATCTAACTATGGCTACACCTTC,CASSEQSNYGYTF
TRBD2,-,TRBV25-1,TRBJ2-7,TGTGCCAGCAGTGAGCTCTCTAGCGGGGGGGCCTGCGAGCAGTACTTC,CASSELSSGGACEQYF
-,-,TRBV10-3,TRBJ1-1,TGTGCCATCACCGGGGTAAGGGTAGAGGACACTGAAGCTTTCTTT,CAITGVRVEDTEAFF
-,few,TRBV5-1,TRBJ1-3,TGCGCCAGCAGCCTTAGCGGACACGGCTCTGGAAACACCATATATTTT,CASSLSGHGSGNTIYF
-,-,TRBV30,TRBJ1-2,TGTGCCTGGAACGAGGGTTATGGCTACACCTTC,CAWNEGYGYTF